This T cell receptor beta chain was obtained from a study of shared T cell receptors in the human thymus. Only in-frame clones appear in the TCRdb table, and some are missing; sequencing was by immunoSEQ multiplex PCR. The sample has some 700,000 clones, 75% to 90% seen once. Germline-derived CDR1 and CDR2 are SGHTS and YDEGEE. The CDR3 covers 16 residues. With 4 bases removed from V and 8 bases from J, the gap between germline ends came to 21 bases. This sample also appeared in a second study, on human thymus T cells. Per that paper: All donors were healthy Finnish infants who were undergoing corrective surgery to treat congenital heart defects. Obtained as resections during corrective heart surgery, the thymus tissue was then studied. Related research examined unrelated individuals and reported that their thymic repertoires overlapped highly.

This receptor was identified in a girl less than two years old with a congenital heart defect. The chain uses TRBV5-8 and TRBJ1-4; D gene unclear. The specimen sequenced was thymocytes. For the CDR3, the DNA is TGTGCCAGCAGCCCATTCCCCTCTCATTACTACGAAAAACTGTTTTTT. Translating gives CASSPFPSHYYEKLFF. Together with reference TRBV5-8 and TRBJ1-4, the CDR3 gives the full variable domain: EAGVTQSPTHLIKTRGQQATLRCSPISGHTSVYWYQQALGLGLQFLLWYDEGEERNRGNFPPRFSGRQFPNYSSELNVNALELEDSALYLCASSPFPSHYYEKLFFGSGTQLSVL.